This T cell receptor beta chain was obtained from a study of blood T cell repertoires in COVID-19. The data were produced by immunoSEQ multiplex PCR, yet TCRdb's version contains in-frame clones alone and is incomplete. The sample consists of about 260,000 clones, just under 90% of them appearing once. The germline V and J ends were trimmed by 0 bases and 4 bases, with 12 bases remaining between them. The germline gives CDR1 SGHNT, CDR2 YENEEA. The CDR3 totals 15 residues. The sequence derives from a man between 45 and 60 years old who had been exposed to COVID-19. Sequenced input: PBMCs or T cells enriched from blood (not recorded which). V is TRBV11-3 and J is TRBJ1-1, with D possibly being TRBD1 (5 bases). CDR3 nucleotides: TGTGCCAGCAGCTTAGATCCTGCCAGGGCCACTGAAGCTTTCTTT. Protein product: CASSLDPARATEAFF.